This T cell receptor beta chain was recovered during a study of shared clonotypes between healthy human individuals. About the study: Donors, aged 18 to 49, were a couple of women and a few men.

The data were produced by immunoSEQ multiplex PCR, yet TCRdb's version contains in-frame clones alone and is incomplete. This sample has millions of clones; around nine tenths occur once, and the top ten carry roughly 0.14%. Points from the study as a whole: Genetic and exposure-history diversity was limited by the few donors.

Concerning this clone: Antigen specificity is unknown.

V lost 4 bases and J 4 bases, leaving 16 bases between the germline ends. Germline V CDR1 and CDR2: MNHNY, SVGAGI (reference sequence). CDR3 length: 15 amino acids. This clonotype was sampled from a man aged 18 to 29 in good health. The chain uses TRBV6-6 and TRBJ1-1, with TRBD1 as a possible D gene (6 bases). Material: naive CD4+ T cells sorted from blood. Specified subset: CD45RA+ positively selected. CDR3 loop: CASSSPRGSGTEAFF. CDR3 nucleotide sequence: TGTGCCAGCAGTTCCCCGAGGGGGTCAGGCACTGAAGCTTTCTTT.